The rows below give T cell receptor beta chains drawn from one sample of a study of cytomegalovirus exposure and HLA in healthy donors. Assay: immunoSEQ multiplex PCR; the TCRdb copy retains only in-frame clones and omits some. Of around 90,000 clones detected, approximately 88% appear once; the ten largest clones hold 9% to 13%. Sequenced material: PBMCs. These receptors were collected from a woman between 18 and 30 years old in good health and CMV-seropositive. CDR3s include the opening cysteine and the closing phenylalanine or tryptophan. The order of the fields is J gene, V gene, CDR3 protein.

TRBJ2-7	TRBV11-2	CASSFDNRGYTPYEQYF
TRBJ1-5	TRBV28	CASSLGREDQPQHF
TRBJ1-3	TRBV23-1	CASSPFSGNTIYF
TRBJ1-2	TRBV6-6	CASGQNYGYTF
TRBJ2-7	TRBV4-3	CASSARVPYEQYF
TRBJ2-3	TRBV9	CASSVDTEADTQYF
TRBJ2-1	TRBV9	CASSVKSSYNEQFF
TRBJ1-1	TRBV7-8	CASSAWTGAATEAFF
TRBJ1-1	TRBV6-5	CASSYPGTGNTEAFF
TRBJ1-6	TRBV7-6	CASSPRPSQGSNSPLHF
TRBJ2-7	TRBV4-3	CASSQGEGGYEQYF
TRBJ2-7	TRBV6-1	CASRMIGDYEQYF
TRBJ2-7	TRBV2	CASSFPDRGNEQYF
TRBJ1-2	TRBV10-3	CAISEPQTYGYTF
TRBJ2-2	TRBV16	CASSQYKPGGMAGELFF
TRBJ2-2	TRBV28	CASSQGQDEVGELFF
TRBJ2-5	TRBV5-1	CASSLAGDRAETQYF
TRBJ2-5	TRBV4-3	CASSHGTSGKETQYF
TRBJ2-3	TRBV9	CASSARMGLDTDTQYF
TRBJ1-4	TRBV5-1	CASSLRQGAGEKLFF
TRBJ2-2	TRBV9	CASSVSGGLYTGELFF
TRBJ2-1	TRBV11-3	CATATSGASNEQFF
TRBJ2-7	TRBV27	CASTLAGGNYEQYF
TRBJ2-7	TRBV5-5	CASSLIGTGGPYEQYF
TRBJ2-7	TRBV6-6	CASSYLPEASNF
TRBJ1-2	TRBV6-1	CASSGTGVGGYTF
TRBJ2-3	TRBV10-3	CAISGEDTQYF
TRBJ2-3	TRBV2	CASLAGRLTDTQYF
TRBJ2-3	TRBV6-5	CASSYSMAGTRDTQYF
TRBJ1-6	TRBV6-4	CASSESGGNSPLHF
TRBJ1-2	TRBV10-3	CAIRAEGQGNYGYTF
TRBJ1-5	TRBV28	CATSITDPGQVSNQPQHF
TRBJ1-1	TRBV23-1	CASSQPPKGAGKDTEAFF
TRBJ2-7	TRBV27	CASSSHGESFYEQYF
TRBJ2-1	TRBV28	CASSLYLAGGGNEQFF
TRBJ1-2	TRBV7-2	CASSLGQGYWGYTF
TRBJ1-1	TRBV7-2	CASSLSSQGTEAFF
TRBJ2-7	TRBV6-5	CASSAGDTSYEQYF